The present TCR beta chain was sequenced within a study of alternative splicing in chronic myeloid leukemia remission (TCRdb year 2020). With regard to the full study: Remission specimens from the trials were collected at major or complete molecular response, at 12 or 24 months of TKI therapy. RNA sequencing was used to profile peripheral blood from chronic-phase CML patients at diagnosis and at remission, and the results were compared with those from healthy donors. The RESIST (imatinib), ENESTxtnd (nilotinib) and PINNACLE (nilotinib plus pegylated interferon) trials supplied under 10 diagnostic specimens along with matched remission specimens. The median age was about 54 years at diagnosis and roughly 56 at remission, while healthy controls had a median age of approximately 36. The diagnostic specimens from the trials consisted of total leukocytes from peripheral blood collected in EDTA. Nine CML samples, seven diagnostic and two matched remission, were obtained from the French Persistem study. Female/male counts of 11/5 were recorded for diagnosis samples, 8/3 for remission samples and 2/4 for controls. Trizol was used to extract total RNA from peripheral blood mononuclear cells of diagnosis, remission and control samples. Study-level results and caveats: Blood cell composition at remission was reconfigured to resemble lymphoid cell-enriched normal controls. Blood cell composition differed strongly by timepoint, shifting from myeloid progenitor enrichment at diagnosis to mature lymphoid enrichment at remission.

From the cysteine up to the phenylalanine, the CDR3 has a length of 15 residues. There is no recorded DNA. Looking up the germline V gene yields CDR1 SGHDT and CDR2 YYEEEE. The sample's time point label, decoded: major or complete molecular response after front-line TKI therapy. Fewer than 20 CML patients made up the patient cohort, and matched post-remission samples were obtained for some of these patients. Preparation of the library involved bulk RNA-seq. The TruSeq Stranded RNA sample prep kit was used to generate libraries of poly-A-enriched mRNA from an input of 0.85 to 1 ug total RNA. Paired-end sequencing was carried out on a HiSeq 2500, and each sample was sequenced in triplicate. A read length of 125 nucleotides per mate was used for RNA-seq. The authors' pipeline ran thus. Reads were trimmed and aligned to hg38 using STAR v2.7, and quality control was performed with FASTQC, RSeQC and multiqc. Salmon 0.14.1 was used to quantify gene expression levels as transcripts per million (TPM). Principal component analysis suggested that trial, library batch, sequencing batch, treatment regimen and sex did not drive transcriptomic profiles. Through TCRdb reprocessing, the reads give one entry per CDR3 protein sequence; DNA is omitted. The V and J calls follow TCRdb's processing rather than the paper's. The sample includes hundreds of distinct CDR3 sequences, with 95% to 98% observed a single time. Jointly, the top ten make up approximately 7.7% of the sample.

Concerning this clonotype: The antigen it recognizes is unknown.

The rearranged chain carries TRBV5-6 and TRBJ2-2; without DNA, the TCRdb call of TRBD2 cannot be checked. The input for sequencing was PBMCs or total blood leukocytes (not recorded which), taken during remission. The sequence came from an adult with chronic myeloid leukemia. The CDR3 sequence is CASRHRGSSPGELFF.